The 3 T cell receptor beta chains below all came from one sample that was sequenced in a study of T cell changes during pregnancy in multiple sclerosis. Sequencing was performed with immunoSEQ multiplex PCR; in TCRdb, only in-frame clones are kept and a portion is missing. The sample carries over 80,000 clones, just under 95% recorded once. The material sequenced was peripheral blood, taken in the third trimester of pregnancy. These receptors originate from a female donor in good health, enrolled as a control in a pregnancy study.

The chain has TRBV5-8 and TRBJ2-7, with D possibly being TRBD2 (6 bases). The CDR3 spans 17 residues. Between the trimmed V and J ends, which lost 0 bases and 0 bases, there was a span of 16 bases. Germline-derived CDR1 and CDR2 are SGHTS and YDEGEE. CDR3 loop: CASSLGRSRESSYEQYF. DNA for the CDR3: TGTGCCAGCAGCTTGGGTCGGTCCCGGGAGAGCTCCTACGAGCAGTACTTC.

This clone was seen ten or more times. V and J are TRBV28 and TRBJ2-1, with a weak D call TRBD1 (6 bases). V was trimmed by 3 bases and J by 3 bases, leaving 9 bases between them. Looked up from germline, CDR1 is MDHEN and CDR2 is SYDVKM. The CDR3 covers 14 residues. CDR3 nucleotide sequence: TGTGCCAGCAGTTTCACCAGGGGCTACAATGAGCAGTTCTTC. It encodes CASSFTRGYNEQFF.

The chain links TRBV28 to TRBJ2-7; TRBD1 matches at 7 bases. This CDR3 spans 16 amino acids. Trimming at V came to 3 bases and at J to 0 bases, leaving 8 bases not matched to a gene. Germline loops: CDR1 MDHEN, CDR2 SYDVKM. The CDR3: CASSFDRVALSYEQYF. In DNA form, the CDR3 reads TGTGCCAGCAGTTTCGACAGGGTAGCGCTCTCCTACGAGCAGTACTTC.